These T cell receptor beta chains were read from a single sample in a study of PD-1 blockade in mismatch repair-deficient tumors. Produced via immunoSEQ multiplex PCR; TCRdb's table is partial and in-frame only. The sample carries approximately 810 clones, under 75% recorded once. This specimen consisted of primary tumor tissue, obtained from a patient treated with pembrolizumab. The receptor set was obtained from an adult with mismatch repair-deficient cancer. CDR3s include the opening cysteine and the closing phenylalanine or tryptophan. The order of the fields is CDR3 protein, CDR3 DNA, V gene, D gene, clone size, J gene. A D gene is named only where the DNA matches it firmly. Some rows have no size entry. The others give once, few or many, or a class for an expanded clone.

CASSITTGVLNTEAFF	TGTGCCAGTAGTATTACGACAGGGGTTCTGAACACTGAAGCTTTCTTT	TRBV19	TRBD1	-	TRBJ1-1
CASSPQGDTQYF	TGTGCCAGCAGCCCGCAGGGAGATACGCAGTATTTT	TRBV5-6	-	-	TRBJ2-3
CASSPPGQAATNEKLFF	TGTGCCAGCAGTCCCCCGGGACAAGCAGCAACTAATGAAAAACTGTTTTTT	TRBV27	-	-	TRBJ1-4
CASSVRTGNGEQYF	TGTGCCAGCAGCGTACGGACAGGGAATGGAGAGCAGTACTTC	TRBV9	TRBD1	few	TRBJ2-7
CASETGALQETQYF	TGTGCCAGCGAAACAGGGGCCCTACAAGAGACCCAGTACTTC	TRBV5-5	TRBD1	-	TRBJ2-5
CASSLDVTTEAFF	TGCGCCAGCAGCTTGGACGTAACCACTGAAGCTTTCTTT	TRBV5-1	-	few	TRBJ1-1
CASSPPGLEGNEQFF	TGTGCCAGCTCACCACCAGGACTAGAGGGCAATGAGCAGTTCTTC	TRBV18	TRBD2	-	TRBJ2-1
CASTGQPTGELFF	TGTGCCAGCACCGGACAGCCAACCGGGGAGCTGTTTTTT	TRBV2	-	-	TRBJ2-2
CASSSSQSGSEAKNIQYF	TGTGCCAGCAGCTCGTCTCAGAGCGGGAGCGAAGCCAAAAACATTCAGTACTTC	TRBV13	TRBD2	-	TRBJ2-4
CASSGGQGYQPQHF	TGTGCCAGCAGCGGGGGACAGGGGTATCAGCCCCAGCATTTT	TRBV7-9	TRBD1	large	TRBJ1-5
CAGELGGEQFF	TGTGCCGGGGAACTAGGAGGCGAGCAGTTCTTC	TRBV2	-	once	TRBJ2-1
CASSLGWREGLNEQYF	TGTGCCAGCAGCTTAGGATGGCGGGAGGGCCTCAACGAGCAGTACTTC	TRBV7-9	TRBD2	-	TRBJ2-7
CASRATGLEGFEQYF	TGTGCCAGCAGAGCTACGGGACTAGAAGGTTTCGAGCAGTACTTC	TRBV6-1	TRBD2	hyperexpanded	TRBJ2-7
CASIKGRGGGGYTF	TGTGCCAGCATAAAAGGGCGGGGGGGCGGTGGCTACACCTTC	TRBV28	-	-	TRBJ1-2
CASSYGGQLLSYEQYF	TGTGCCAGCAGTTACGGGGGACAACTTCTTTCCTACGAGCAGTACTTC	TRBV6-6	-	few	TRBJ2-7
CASSQDPHYFQSYEQYF	TGCGCCAGCAGCCAAGATCCCCATTATTTTCAGTCCTACGAGCAGTACTTC	TRBV4-1	-	once	TRBJ2-7
CASSPRGDPNQPQHF	TGTGCCAGTAGTCCACGGGGAGACCCCAATCAGCCCCAGCATTTT	TRBV19	-	-	TRBJ1-5
CASSSDSLEAFF	TGTGCCAGCAGCTCGGACAGCTTAGAAGCTTTCTTT	TRBV7-9	-	few	TRBJ1-1
CASRHYGETNEKLFF	TGCGCCAGCAGACACTACGGGGAAACTAATGAAAAACTGTTTTTT	TRBV5-1	-	few	TRBJ1-4
CASSLGHSGRKAYEQYF	TGTGCCAGCAGCTTAGGGCATAGCGGCCGGAAAGCCTACGAGCAGTACTTC	TRBV11-2	-	few	TRBJ2-7
CASSQYTSYEQYF	TGCGCCAGCAGCCAATACACTTCCTACGAGCAGTACTTC	TRBV4-3	-	-	TRBJ2-7
CAISDNRGRSDTQYF	TGTGCCATCAGTGATAACAGGGGGCGCTCAGATACGCAGTATTTT	TRBV10-3	TRBD1	-	TRBJ2-3
CASSLWSSPGTEAFF	TGTGCCAGCAGTTTATGGTCCAGCCCAGGCACTGAAGCTTTCTTT	TRBV27	-	-	TRBJ1-1
CASSPDHLTNTGELFF	TGTGCCAGTAGTCCAGATCACTTAACGAACACCGGGGAGCTGTTTTTT	TRBV19	-	-	TRBJ2-2